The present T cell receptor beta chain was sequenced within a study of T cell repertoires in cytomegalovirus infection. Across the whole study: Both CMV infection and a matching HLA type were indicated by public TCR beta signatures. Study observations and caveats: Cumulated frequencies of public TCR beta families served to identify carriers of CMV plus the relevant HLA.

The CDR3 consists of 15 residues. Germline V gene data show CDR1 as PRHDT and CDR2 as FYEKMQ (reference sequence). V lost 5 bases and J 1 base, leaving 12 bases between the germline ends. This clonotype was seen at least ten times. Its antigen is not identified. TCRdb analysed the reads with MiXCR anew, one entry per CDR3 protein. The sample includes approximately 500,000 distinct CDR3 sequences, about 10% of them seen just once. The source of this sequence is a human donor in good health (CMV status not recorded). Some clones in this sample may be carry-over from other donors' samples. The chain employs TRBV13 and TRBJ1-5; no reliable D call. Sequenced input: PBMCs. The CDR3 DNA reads TGTGCCAGCAGCGTCTACGCGGACAGCAATCAGCCCCAGCATTTT. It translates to CASSVYADSNQPQHF.